Presented here are 27 T cell receptor beta chains from one specimen sequenced in a study of T cells in localized non-small cell lung cancer. Sequenced by immunoSEQ multiplex PCR; TCRdb stores in-frame clones only, minus some. The table lists over 2,500 clones, roughly 24% of them singletons. Sequenced here: normal lung tissue next to the tumor, sampled before any cancer treatment. Every receptor here comes from a male donor aged 60 or over with stage II lung adenocarcinoma.

This clone was observed a handful of times. The chain has TRBV28 and TRBJ2-2; TRBD1 matches 11 bases. Germline V gene sequence: CDR1 MDHEN, CDR2 SYDVKM. This CDR3 region has 16 residues. Unmatched junction bases numbered 6, after V lost 4 bases and J lost 5 bases. The CDR3 DNA follows: TGTGCCAGCAGTTGGGGACAGGGGGTTAGGACCGGGGAGCTGTTTTTT. Translating it yields CASSWGQGVRTGELFF. The full variable domain, completed using reference TRBV28 and TRBJ2-2, is DVKVTQSSRYLVKRTGEKVFLECVQDMDHENMFWYRQDPGLGLRLIYFSYDVKMKEKGDIPEGYSVSREKKERFSLILESASTNQTSMYLCASSWGQGVRTGELFFGEGSRLTVL.

The chain uses TRBV14 and TRBJ1-5; D is unclear. This CDR3 has 17 residues. The germline CDR1 and CDR2 sequences are SGHDN and FVKESK. With 3 bases removed from V and 0 bases from J, the gap between germline ends came to 15 bases. Written as DNA, the CDR3 is TGTGCCAGCAGCCATGACGGAGGGCCATTTAGCAATCAGCCCCAGCATTTT. It is translated as CASSHDGGPFSNQPQHF.

The rearrangement uses TRBV15 and TRBJ1-2; no reliable D call. Trimming pared 5 bases from V and 7 bases from J, leaving 20 bases between. The length of the CDR3 is 15 residues. Germline V lookup: CDR1 LNHNV, CDR2 YYDKDF (reference sequence). For the CDR3, the DNA is TGTGCCACCAGCGGAGGGAATCCCGGAGGCAGTGGCTACACCTTC. It encodes CATSGGNPGGSGYTF.

This clone has a handful of counts. V is TRBV6-8 and J is TRBJ1-1; the match to TRBD1 covers 7 bases. CDR1 is MNHGY and CDR2 is SAAAGT in the germline V gene. CDR3 size: 15 residues. V trimming: 2 bases; J trimming: 5 bases; junction bases outside the gene matches: 8. Here the CDR3 DNA reads TGTGCCAGCAGTTACGAGGGCAGGGGGGCTACTGAAGCTTTCTTT. Amino acid sequence: CASSYEGRGATEAFF.

There are a few counts of this clone. The J gene is TRBJ1-1, the V gene TRBV11-3; D unresolved. Trimming stripped 5 bases from V and 1 base from J, with 11 bases between. CDR1 and CDR2 (germline): SGHNT, YENEEA. This CDR3 spans 14 amino acids. CDR3 nucleotides: TGTGCCAGCAGCCTCCTTGCGGGGAACACTGAAGCTTTCTTT. This encodes CASSLLAGNTEAFF.

Relative to its sample, this clone is medium-sized. The chain links TRBV6-8 to TRBJ2-2; 13 positions agree with TRBD2. This CDR3 has 16 amino acids. J was trimmed by 6 bases and V by 6 bases; bases with no gene match: 7. Germline V CDR1 and CDR2: MNHGY, SAAAGT. In DNA form, the CDR3 reads TGTGCCAGCAGCGCCCCCACTAGCGGGGGGGCCGGGGAGCTGTTTTTT. It codes for CASSAPTSGGAGELFF.

V gene TRBV11-3 combines with J gene TRBJ2-3, with 8 nucleotides matching TRBD2. CDR3 length: 14 residues. The ends lost 5 bases at V and 5 bases at J; junction bases unmatched: 6. CDR1 and CDR2 (germline): SGHNT, YENEEA. The CDR3 nucleotides read TGTGCCAGCAGCCCCAGCGGGAGAGGAGATACGCAGTATTTT. Its protein product is CASSPSGRGDTQYF.

The chain uses TRBV11-3 and TRBJ2-4, with TRBD1 matching 10 bases. The J segment lost 6 bases and the V segment lost 3 bases, leaving 5 bases of the junction unmatched. CDR3 length: 15 amino acids. CDR1 and CDR2 from the germline V gene are SGHNT and YENEEA. CDR3 bases: TGTGCCAGCAGCTTGGGGGACAGGGGCCGAAACATTCAGTACTTC. Translating it yields CASSLGDRGRNIQYF.

This clone showed up just a few times. This rearrangement joins TRBV9 to TRBJ2-2; the D gene could be TRBD1 or TRBD2 (5 bases each). The V end lost 0 bases, the J end lost 4 bases, and 10 bases lay between the germline ends. This CDR3 region has 15 residues. Germline V gives CDR1 SGDLS, CDR2 YYNGEE. The CDR3 spells CASSVGRGATGELFF. CDR3 in DNA: TGTGCCAGCAGCGTAGGAAGAGGGGCCACCGGGGAGCTGTTTTTT.

The V gene is TRBV7-5, the J gene TRBJ2-2; the DNA was not compared with TRBD1, the D call given in the table. TRBV7-5 is given as a pseudogene. This CDR3 is built from 17 residues. The CDR3 is CASSPGGGTGGTGELFF. The CDR3 DNA reads TGTGCCAGCAGCCCTGGGGGTGGGACAGGGGGCACCGGGGAGCTGTTTTTT.

This clone turned up a few times. The CDR3 sequence: CATQREQKTGELFF. CDR3 DNA: TGTGCCACTCAGCGGGAGCAAAAGACCGGGGAGCTGTTTTTT. The chain employs TRBV15 and TRBJ2-2; 8 nucleotides line up with TRBD2. The CDR3 loop spans 14 amino acids. Looked up from germline, CDR1 is LNHNV and CDR2 is YYDKDF (reference sequence). Trimming removed 9 bases from V and 5 bases from J; junction bases left unmatched: 8. Variable domain in full (rest from reference TRBV15 and TRBJ2-2): DAMVIQNPRYQVTQFGKPVTLSCSQTLNHNVMYWYQQKSSQAPKLLFHYYDKDFNNEADTPDNFQSRRPNTSFCFLDIRSPGLGDTAMYLCATQREQKTGELFFGEGSRLTVL.

The chain couples TRBV18 to TRBJ1-4, with TRBD1 as a possible D gene (6 bases). Per germline, CDR1 KGHSH and CDR2 LQKENI. V lost 5 bases to trimming and J lost 3 bases, with 22 bases between them. The CDR3 is 18 residues long. The CDR3 loop is CASSKPQGSHLANEKLFF. The CDR3, as DNA: TGTGCCAGCTCAAAGCCCCAGGGGAGTCATCTTGCTAATGAAAAACTGTTTTTT.

This clone was observed a few times. The gene calls are TRBV11-3 and TRBJ2-1; TRBD2 is a possible D gene (5 bases). The CDR3 has 16 amino acids. Germline V gene lookup returns CDR1 SGHNT and CDR2 YENEEA. V shed 4 bases and J shed 0 bases, with 13 bases lying between them. This chain's CDR3 is CASSSLTGSSYNEQFF. Here the CDR3 DNA reads TGTGCCAGCAGCTCACTTACGGGGAGCTCCTACAATGAGCAGTTCTTC.

Within the sample, this clone is medium-sized. DNA of the CDR3: TGTGCCAGCTATAACTGGGGGGCAAGGACTGAAGCTTTCTTT. Amino acid sequence: CASYNWGARTEAFF. The chain employs TRBV11-3 and TRBJ1-1; perhaps TRBD1 as D (6 bases). Trimming cost V 8 bases and J 5 bases, with 18 bases left between them. Looked up from germline, CDR1 is SGHNT and CDR2 is YENEEA. The CDR3 contains 14 residues.

This clone was counted a few times. This chain connects TRBV6-8 to TRBJ2-7; 14 bases fit TRBD2. The CDR3 covers 16 residues. CDR1 MNHGY and CDR2 SAAAGT come from the germline V gene. With V trimmed by 5 bases and J by 3 bases, 6 bases remained unmatched. The CDR3 protein is CASSEDGTSGSYEQYF. The CDR3 DNA reads TGTGCCAGCAGTGAGGACGGGACTAGCGGGAGCTACGAGCAGTACTTC.

This chain uses TRBV14 with TRBJ2-1, with D possibly being TRBD1 or TRBD2 (5 bases each). From germline, CDR1 is SGHDN and CDR2 FVKESK. V was cut by 0 bases and J by 6 bases, with 9 bases left in between. This CDR3 region has 14 residues. CDR3 sequence reads: CASSQESGTNEQFF. The CDR3 region has the DNA TGTGCCAGCAGCCAAGAATCCGGGACCAATGAGCAGTTCTTC.

CDR3 DNA sequence: TGTGCCAGCAGAAGGACAGGGGATGAAAAACTGTTTTTT. The encoded protein is CASRRTGDEKLFF. This chain uses TRBV14 with TRBJ1-4; 9 bases agree with TRBD1. This CDR3 region has 13 residues. V lost 6 bases and J lost 6; bases outside the gene matches: 2. Per germline, CDR1 SGHDN and CDR2 FVKESK.

The J gene is TRBJ2-3, the V gene TRBV30, with 7 bases fitting TRBD2. Germline CDR1 and CDR2: GTSNPN and SVGIG (reference sequence). V lost 8 bases to trimming and J lost 3 bases; unmatched junction nucleotides: 8. This CDR3 is 13 amino acids long. The CDR3 nucleotides read TGTGCCCTATCAAGCGGGGTTACAGATACGCAGTATTTT. Translation gives CALSSGVTDTQYF. Filled out from reference TRBV30 and TRBJ2-3, the complete variable domain reads SQTIHQWPATLVQPVGSPLSLECTVEGTSNPNLYWYRQAAGRGLQLLFYSVGIGQISSEVPQNLSASRPQDRQFILSSKKLLLSDSGFYLCALSSGVTDTQYFGPGTRLTVL.

This clone ranks as medium-sized (0.01 to 0.1%). The gene calls are TRBV6-1 and TRBJ1-4, with TRBD1 matching over 7 bases. CDR1 is MNHNS and CDR2 is SASEGT in the germline V gene. Trimming removed 1 base from V and 6 bases from J; junction bases left unmatched: 8. This CDR3 has 16 residues. CDR3 sequence reads: CASSEDPGQPYEKLFF. CDR3 in DNA: TGTGCCAGCAGTGAAGACCCGGGACAGCCCTATGAAAAACTGTTTTTT.

In its sample, this clone was seen a few times. The chain couples TRBV11-3 to TRBJ2-5, with D tentatively TRBD2 (6 bases). V shed 5 bases and J shed 1 base, with 11 bases lying between them. The CDR3 loop spans 14 amino acids. Germline V CDR1 and CDR2: SGHNT, YENEEA. CDR3 sequence reads: CASSRPSVQETQYF. Here the CDR3 DNA reads TGTGCCAGCAGCAGACCTAGCGTCCAAGAGACCCAGTACTTC.

This clone was found a few times. The J gene is TRBJ2-3, the V gene TRBV6-8; 9 positions agree with TRBD2. Germline-derived CDR1 and CDR2 are MNHGY and SAAAGT. The V segment lost 6 bases and the J segment 5 bases; nucleotides outside the gene matches: 18. This CDR3 is built from 18 residues. In DNA, the CDR3 is TGTGCCAGCAGCACTTCCCCCGGCGGGAGGGCCAAGGGAGATACGCAGTATTTT. Its protein product is CASSTSPGGRAKGDTQYF.

This clone was seen more than once but under ten times. This chain links TRBV6-8 with TRBJ1-2; no reliable D call. The germline gives CDR1 MNHGY, CDR2 SAAAGT. Trimming stripped 2 bases from V and 2 bases from J, with 6 bases between. The CDR3 extends over 13 amino acids. The CDR3 loop reads CASSYGKNYGYTF. CDR3 nucleotide sequence: TGTGCCAGCAGTTACGGCAAGAACTATGGCTACACCTTC.

The chain employs TRBV18 and TRBJ2-3; 9 bases fit TRBD1. The CDR3 is made up of 14 amino acids. CDR1 is KGHSH, CDR2 LQKENI, per germline. Trimming at V came to 6 bases and at J to 6 bases, leaving 7 bases not matched to a gene. The CDR3 coding sequence is TGTGCCAGCTCCCCCGGGACAGGGCTGGATACGCAGTATTTT. Its translation is CASSPGTGLDTQYF.

This chain uses TRBV28 with TRBJ1-5; 9 nucleotides line up with TRBD1. There are 14 residues in the CDR3. Germline V gene lookup returns CDR1 MDHEN and CDR2 SYDVKM. V was pared by 6 bases and J by 5 bases, with 5 bases of the junction left unmatched. DNA for the CDR3: TGTGCCAGCAGCATTACAGGGGGCTATCAGCCCCAGCATTTT. It is translated as CASSITGGYQPQHF.

J is TRBJ1-2 and V is TRBV19, with 8 positions matching TRBD1. V shed 7 bases, J shed 4 bases, and the junction held 8 bases outside the gene matches. Germline values: CDR1 LNHDA, CDR2 SQIVND (reference sequence). This CDR3 contains 14 residues. The CDR3 loop reads CASTPGQALYGYTF. The CDR3 DNA is TGTGCCAGTACCCCGGGACAGGCCCTCTATGGCTACACCTTC.

This clone showed up just a few times. V and J are TRBV11-3 and TRBJ2-1; 8 bases fit TRBD2. V shed 3 bases, J shed 5 bases, and the junction held 6 bases outside the gene matches. Germline V CDR1 and CDR2: SGHNT, YENEEA. The CDR3 contains 15 residues. CDR3 in DNA: TGTGCCAGCAGCTTGGGGGGACTAGTGCACAATGAGCAGTTCTTC. This encodes CASSLGGLVHNEQFF.

This chain links TRBV11-3 with TRBJ1-3; D gene ambiguous. This CDR3 has 16 amino acids. The germline V gene has CDR1 SGHNT and CDR2 YENEEA. Trimming took off 1 base at V and 0 bases at J, with 10 bases between the two ends. As DNA, the CDR3 is TGTGCCAGCAGCTTAGTAGGCAGCCTCTCTGGAAACACCATATATTTT. This gives the protein CASSLVGSLSGNTIYF.